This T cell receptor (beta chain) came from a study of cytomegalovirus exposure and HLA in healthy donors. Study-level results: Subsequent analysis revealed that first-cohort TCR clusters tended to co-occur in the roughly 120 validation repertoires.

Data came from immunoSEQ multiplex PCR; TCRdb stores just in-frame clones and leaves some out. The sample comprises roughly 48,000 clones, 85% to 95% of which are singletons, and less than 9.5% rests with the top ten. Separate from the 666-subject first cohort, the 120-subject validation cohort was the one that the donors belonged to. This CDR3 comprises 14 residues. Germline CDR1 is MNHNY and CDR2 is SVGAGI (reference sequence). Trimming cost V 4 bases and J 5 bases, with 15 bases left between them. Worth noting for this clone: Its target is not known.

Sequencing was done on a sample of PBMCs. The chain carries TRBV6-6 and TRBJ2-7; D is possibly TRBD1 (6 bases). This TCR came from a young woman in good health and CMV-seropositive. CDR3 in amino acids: CASSSATQGNEQYF. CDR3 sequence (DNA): TGTGCCAGCAGTTCCGCGACTCAGGGGAACGAGCAGTACTTC.